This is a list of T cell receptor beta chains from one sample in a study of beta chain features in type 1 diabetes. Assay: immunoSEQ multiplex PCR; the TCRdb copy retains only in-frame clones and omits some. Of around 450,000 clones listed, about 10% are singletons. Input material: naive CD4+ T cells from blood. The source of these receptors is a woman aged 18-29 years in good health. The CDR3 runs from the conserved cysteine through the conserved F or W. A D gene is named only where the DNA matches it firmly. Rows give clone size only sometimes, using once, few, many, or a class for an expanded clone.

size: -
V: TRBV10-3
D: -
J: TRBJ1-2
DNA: TGTGCCATCAACAAACAGGGTTATGGCTACACCTTC
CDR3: CAINKQGYGYTF

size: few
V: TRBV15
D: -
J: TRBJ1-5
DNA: TGTGCCACCAGCAGAGACCGCGGGTTGTCGGATCAGCCCCAGCATTTT
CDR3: CATSRDRGLSDQPQHF

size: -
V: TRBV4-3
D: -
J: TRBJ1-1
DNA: TGCGCCAGCAGCCCCCTGGGGAACAGGGACGCTTTCTTT
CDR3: CASSPLGNRDAFF

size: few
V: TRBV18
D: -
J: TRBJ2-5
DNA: TGTGCCAGCTCACAACAGGGTTTTGGAGAGACCCAGTACTTC
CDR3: CASSQQGFGETQYF

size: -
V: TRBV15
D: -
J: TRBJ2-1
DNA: TGTGCCACCAGCAGAGATAGCTACAATGAGCAGTTCTTC
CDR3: CATSRDSYNEQFF

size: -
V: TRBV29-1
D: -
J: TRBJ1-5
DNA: TGCAGCGTTGGGGAATCGGATCAGCCCCAGCATTTT
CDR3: CSVGESDQPQHF

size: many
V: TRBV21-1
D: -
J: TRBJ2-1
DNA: TGTGCCAGCAGCAAGTACAATGAGCAGTTCTTC
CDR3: CASSKYNEQFF

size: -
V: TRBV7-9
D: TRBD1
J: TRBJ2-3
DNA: TGTGCCAGCAGCAGACAGGGACAACCGCGCACAGATACGCAGTATTTT
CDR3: CASSRQGQPRTDTQYF

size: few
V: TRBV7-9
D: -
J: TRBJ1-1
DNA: TGTGCCAGCAGCCGTGGACAGAACACTGAAGCTTTCTTT
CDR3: CASSRGQNTEAFF

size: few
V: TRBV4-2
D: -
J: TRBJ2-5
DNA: TGTGCCAGCGGTCGGGATGGAGGACAAGAGACCCAGTACTTC
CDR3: CASGRDGGQETQYF

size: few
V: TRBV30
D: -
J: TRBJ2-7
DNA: TGTGCCTGGAGTGTCTGGGGGACAAACTACGAGCAGTACTTC
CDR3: CAWSVWGTNYEQYF

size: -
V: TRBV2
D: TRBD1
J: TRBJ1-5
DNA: TGTGCCAGCAAGAGACAGGGGACTACCAATCAGCCCCAGCATTTT
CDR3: CASKRQGTTNQPQHF

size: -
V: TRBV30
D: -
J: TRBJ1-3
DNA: TGTGCCTGGAGTCAGGGCTCTGGAAACACCATATATTTT
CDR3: CAWSQGSGNTIYF